The 5 T cell receptor beta chains given below trace back to one sample, sequenced in a study of cytotoxic CD8 clonotypes in ibrutinib-treated CLL. TCRdb keeps only in-frame clones here, not all; method: immunoSEQ multiplex PCR. The top ten clones hold roughly 5.7% of a sample with approximately 280,000 clones, about 72% of them seen once. Sequences were derived from PBMCs, sampled at disease progression, from a patient treated with ibrutinib. These receptors all stem from a human donor with chronic lymphocytic leukemia.

The chain recombines TRBV11-2 with TRBJ2-2; no firm D call. In germline, CDR1 is SGHAT, CDR2 FQNNGV. The CDR3 loop spans 13 amino acids. V was clipped by 5 bases and J by 7 bases, with 11 bases between them. The CDR3 reads CASSPASVGELFF. CDR3 bases: TGTGCCAGCAGCCCTGCTTCGGTCGGGGAGCTGTTTTTT.

This sequence joins TRBV7-9 and TRBJ2-1; D is unresolved. The length of the CDR3 is 16 residues. CDR1 is SEHNR, CDR2 FQNEAQ, per germline (reference sequence). The ends were cut back, 1 base at V and 2 bases at J, with 12 bases in the middle. CDR3 sequence: CASSLVMGFPYNEQFF. The CDR3 nucleotides are TGTGCCAGCAGCTTAGTTATGGGTTTTCCCTACAATGAGCAGTTCTTC. Drawing the rest from reference TRBV7-9 and TRBJ2-1, the complete variable domain is DTGVSQNPRHKITKRGQNVTFRCDPISEHNRLYWYRQTLGQGPEFLTYFQNEAQLEKSRLLSDRFSAERPKGSFSTLEIQRTEQGDSAMYLCASSLVMGFPYNEQFFGPGTRLTVL.

The chain has TRBV11-2 and TRBJ2-3; 8 bases are shared with TRBD2. Germline V gene data show CDR1 as SGHAT and CDR2 as FQNNGV. The V gene end was trimmed by 5 bases and the J gene end by 4 bases; junction bases not matched to a gene: 11. The length of the CDR3 is 16 residues. The DNA of the CDR3 is TGTGCCAGCAGCCGAAGGCCGGGGGGGGCAGCAGATACGCAGTATTTT. It yields the protein CASSRRPGGAADTQYF.

This clone was seen just once. V gene TRBV6-1 combines with J gene TRBJ1-1, with D possibly being TRBD1 (5 bases). This CDR3 is built from 15 residues. The germline V gene has CDR1 MNHNS and CDR2 SASEGT. The V gene lost 6 bases and the J gene lost 0 bases, with 14 bases spanning the gap. The CDR3 DNA reads as TGTGCCAGCAGGGAAAGACAGCGCATGAACACTGAAGCTTTCTTT. Translated: CASRERQRMNTEAFF.

This clone was detected once. The junction and the germline gene differ at one end; a read error may be behind it. V is TRBV7-9 and J is TRBJ2-1; D unresolved. This CDR3 contains 13 residues. The germline CDR1 and CDR2 sequences are SEHNR and FQNEAQ (reference sequence). CDR3 protein: CASSLVSDNEQFF. The CDR3 DNA sequence: TGTGCCAGCAGCTTAGTCTCCGACAATGAGCAGTTCTTC.